The 27 T cell receptor beta chains given below trace back to one sample, sequenced in a study of CD8+ T cells in alopecia areata. Sequencing used cDNA as its template, made by extracting RNA and reverse transcribing it. The data were produced by immunoSEQ multiplex PCR, yet TCRdb's version contains in-frame clones alone and is incomplete. The repertoire consists of more than 90,000 clones, none detected only once. Sequenced sample: lesional skin. These receptors were collected from a C3H/HeJ mouse with alopecia areata. This mouse strain has H2-k as its MHC haplotype.

This clone was observed a few times. Mouse names are used for the genes. The sequence runs out 4 residues before the end of the CDR3; the remainder is reconstructed from the germline J gene. J is TRBJ2-1 and V is TRBV17; 7 nucleotides line up with TRBD2. With 1 base clipped from V and 5 bases from J, the junction kept 2 bases outside the gene matches. Germline CDR1 MNHDT, CDR2 YYDKIL. This CDR3 region has 14 residues. Here the CDR3 reads CASSRGGGDAEQFF. Partial CDR3 DNA: TGTGCTAGCAGTAGAGGGGGGGGTGATGCT.

This clone was detected a few times. Gene labels here are mouse ones. The sequenced part of the CDR3 DNA is TGTGCCAGCAGTGACAGGGGATGGGGTGCAGAA. It translates to CASSDRGWGAE. The full CDR3 reads CASSDRGWGAETLYF. This chain uses TRBV13-1 with TRBJ2-3; the D gene is possibly TRBD1 (6 bases). The CDR3 is cut off 4 residues early in the read; its end comes from the germline J gene. Trimming removed 2 bases from V and 1 base from J, with 11 bases in between. This CDR3 region has 15 residues. CDR1 is NSHNY, CDR2 SYGAGN, per germline.

This clone was seen more than once but under ten times. Gene names and germline refer to mouse. The CDR3 extends 4 residues past the end of the read, so its final part is completed from the germline J gene. The gene calls are TRBV13-1 and TRBJ1-1; D ambiguous. Germline CDR1 reads NSHNY; CDR2 reads SYGAGN. Trimming cost V 2 bases and J 0 bases, with 8 bases left between them. The CDR3 is 14 amino acids. The CDR3 here is CASSETTTNTEVFF. CDR3 DNA, as far as it was read: TGTGCCAGCAGTGAGACAACAACAAACACA.

In regard to this clone: Gene names are the mouse ones. Read data end 4 residues before the CDR3 end; the end is taken from the germline J gene. This sequence joins TRBV1 and TRBJ2-1, with 7 bases fitting TRBD1. The CDR3 runs to 12 residues. Germline loops: CDR1 NSQYPW, CDR2 LRSPGD (reference sequence). After removal of 9 bases from V and 1 base from J, the junction contained 0 bases not matched to a gene. CDR3: CTWGQNYAEQFF. Partial CDR3 DNA: TGCACCTGGGGACAGAACTATGCT.

This clone was observed a few times. Gene names follow the mouse nomenclature. The sequenced fragment ends 4 residues before the CDR3 boundary, so the rest is inferred from the germline J gene. V usage is TRBV13-3 and J usage is TRBJ2-5; TRBD1 might be the D (6 bases). This CDR3 contains 14 residues. Germline CDR1 reads NNHDY; CDR2 reads SYVADS. Incomplete CDR3 DNA: TGTGCCAGCAGTGATATGGGACAAAAAGAC. It codes for CASSDMGQKD. The whole CDR3 reads CASSDMGQKDTQYF.

This clone was seen more than once but under ten times. The germline and genes are mouse ones. Read coverage stops 4 residues before the CDR3 terminus; the germline J gene supplies the remainder. The chain carries TRBV19 and TRBJ2-1; D perhaps matches TRBD1 (5 bases). Germline V gives CDR1 FNHDT, CDR2 SITEND (reference sequence). V was clipped by 3 bases and J by 3 bases, with 10 bases between them. This CDR3 spans 14 amino acids. The CDR3 DNA, read in part, is TGTGCCAGCAGTACCCCAGGGTCCTATGCT. Amino acids: CASSTPGSYA. In full, the CDR3 is CASSTPGSYAEQFF.

This clone was seen a few times. The genes and germline here are from mouse. The read is 4 residues too short to cover the CDR3 end, so that end is filled in from the germline J gene. Other DNA sequences in the sample encode the same CDR3. The rearrangement uses TRBV13-3 and TRBJ2-7, with D perhaps TRBD2 (6 bases). CDR3 size: 14 residues. Germline CDR1 reads NNHDY; CDR2 reads SYVADS. The CDR3 here is CASSDELGSYEQYF. CDR3 bases read: TGTGCCAGCAGTGATGAGCTGGGGTCTTAT.

This clone was recorded a few times. Here the gene names and germline are mouse. The CDR3 end is not reached by the read, which stops 4 residues before it; the germline J gene fills it in. The chain links TRBV19 to TRBJ2-1; TRBD2 agrees at 7 bases. V was clipped by 5 bases and J by 3 bases; unmatched bases: 5. CDR1 is FNHDT, CDR2 SITEND, per germline (reference sequence). The CDR3 sequence is 14 residues long. The CDR3 sequence is CASSRAGGYAEQFF. CDR3 DNA (partial): TGTGCCAGCAGCCGCGCTGGGGGCTATGCT.

With respect to this clone: Each gene name is a mouse one. The CDR3 end falls 4 residues outside the read, so it is completed with the germline J gene. The chain joins TRBV13-3 to TRBJ2-7; TRBD2 might be the D (6 bases). Looked up from germline, CDR1 is NNHDY and CDR2 is SYVADS. The V end was cut by 3 bases, the J end by 0 bases, with 13 bases between. This CDR3 comprises 15 residues. CDR3 protein: CASSVGTGNSYEQYF. The sequenced CDR3 bases are TGTGCCAGCAGTGTCGGCACTGGGAACTCCTAT.

Ten or more counts support this clone. Germline and genes here are mouse. Read coverage stops 4 residues before the CDR3 terminus; the germline J gene supplies the remainder. The chain recombines TRBV13-3 with TRBJ2-1, with a possible D match to TRBD1 (6 bases). Looked up from germline, CDR1 is NNHDY and CDR2 is SYVADS. The CDR3 is made up of 15 amino acids. V lost 5 bases and J 0 bases, leaving 12 bases between the germline ends. CDR3 amino acids: CASREGQTNYAEQFF. The part of the CDR3 DNA that was read is TGTGCCAGCAGGGAAGGACAGACTAACTATGCT.

Of note for this clone: Genes and germline come from the mouse. The CDR3 end is not reached by the read, which stops 4 residues before it; the germline J gene fills it in. The rearrangement links TRBV14 to TRBJ1-1, with D possibly matching TRBD1 (6 bases). The CDR3 is 14 residues long. Trimming took off 2 bases at V and 1 base at J, with 9 bases between the two ends. Germline lookup yields CDR1 SGHDT and CDR2 FRDEAV. CDR3 DNA (partial): TGTGCCAGCAGTTTGGGGGGCGCGAACACA. Translation: CASSLGGANT. The CDR3 reads in full as CASSLGGANTEVFF.

This clone was detected many times. TCRdb gives a protein that differs at residue 12 from what the DNA encodes, so the protein here is translated from the DNA. Gene names are mouse gene names. The read halts 3 residues ahead of the CDR3 end, with the missing end drawn from the germline J gene. The rearrangement links TRBV13-3 to TRBJ1-6; 8 bases line up with TRBD1. TRBJ1-6 is placed among ORFs of uncertain function. The CDR3 sequence is 15 residues long. V was clipped by 3 bases and J by 4 bases; unmatched bases: 3. CDR1 and CDR2 from the germline V gene are NNHDY and SYVADS. The sequenced part of the CDR3 DNA is TGTGCCAGCAGTGGCAGGACAGGGTATAATTCGCCC. This translates into CASSGRTGYNSP. The whole CDR3 protein is CASSGRTGYNSPLYF.

A remark on this clone: The gene symbols are mouse symbols. Read data end 4 residues before the CDR3 end; the end is taken from the germline J gene. The rearrangement joins TRBV13-2 to TRBJ2-1; 11 bases are a match to TRBD2. This CDR3 comprises 15 residues. In germline, CDR1 is NNHNN, CDR2 SYGAGS (reference sequence). CDR3 sequence: CASGETGGVGAEQFF. The part of the CDR3 DNA that was read is TGTGCCAGCGGTGAGACTGGGGGGGTAGGAGCT.

This clone was observed a few times. All gene names here are mouse names. The read stops 4 residues short of the end of the CDR3; the missing end is completed from the germline J gene. The gene calls are TRBV1 and TRBJ2-5; 7 bases fit TRBD1. This CDR3 has 14 residues. CDR1 NSQYPW and CDR2 LRSPGD come from the germline V gene (reference sequence). CDR3 DNA, as far as it was read: TGCACCTGCAGTGCAACGGGACAGAAAGAC. Protein: CTCSATGQKD. The complete CDR3 protein is CTCSATGQKDTQYF.

About this clone: Gene names are mouse gene names. The read gets to within 4 residues of the CDR3 end, and the germline J gene fills in the rest. V is TRBV13-3 and J is TRBJ2-3, with a tentative D call TRBD2 (7 bases). The CDR3 totals 14 residues. Germline CDR1 and CDR2: NNHDY and SYVADS. V was shortened by 6 bases and J by 0 bases, with 11 bases between the two germline ends. The CDR3 loop is CASKGGISAETLYF. The sequenced CDR3 bases are TGTGCCAGCAAGGGGGGGATTAGTGCAGAA.

Turning to this clone: At residue 12, the translated DNA and the protein in TCRdb do not agree; the protein given here is derived from the DNA. Here the gene names and germline are mouse. The CDR3 end lies 3 residues beyond the end of the read and is filled in from the germline J gene. The chain links TRBV19 to TRBJ1-3, with TRBD1 identical over 8 bases. V gave up 6 bases and J gave up 1 base; unmatched junction bases: 6. The CDR3 loop spans 15 amino acids. Germline V gene data show CDR1 as FNHDT and CDR2 as SITEND (reference sequence). CDR3 DNA, as far as it was read: TGTGCCAGCACCCGGACAGGGAGGTCTGGAAATACG. Amino acids: CASTRTGRSGNT. The whole CDR3 protein reads CASTRTGRSGNTLYF. The variable domain in full, with the rest retrieved from reference TRBV19 and TRBJ1-3, is GGIITQTPKFLIGQEGQKLTLKCQQNFNHDTMYWYRQDSGKGLRLIYYSITENDLQKGDLSEGYDASREKKSSFSLTVTSAQKNEMAVFLCASTRTGRSGNTLYFGEGSRLIVV.

This clone was counted a few times. Germline and genes here are mouse. The read falls 4 residues short of the CDR3 end, and the missing part is taken from the germline J gene. The rearrangement links TRBV13-3 to TRBJ2-3; TRBD1 is a possible D gene (5 bases). Germline V gene data show CDR1 as NNHDY and CDR2 as SYVADS. V lost 1 base to trimming and J lost 0 bases, with 9 bases between them. The CDR3 contains 15 residues. CDR3 DNA (partial): TGTGCCAGCAGTGATCACAGGATTAGTGCAGAA. Translation: CASSDHRISAE. The CDR3 reads in full as CASSDHRISAETLYF.

This clone appeared a few times. Gene names follow the mouse nomenclature. The read finishes 4 residues shy of the CDR3 end, and the germline J gene is used to complete it. V usage is TRBV1 and J usage is TRBJ1-4; possibly TRBD1 for D (6 bases). This CDR3 comprises 17 residues. Trimming removed 0 bases at V and 1 base at J, with 12 bases between. Germline loops: CDR1 NSQYPW, CDR2 LRSPGD (reference sequence). This chain's CDR3 is CTCSADRRGGSNERLFF. The sequenced part of the CDR3 DNA is TGCACCTGCAGTGCAGATCGCAGGGGAGGTTCCAACGAA.

This clone turned up a few times. Gene names refer to mouse genes. Read coverage stops 4 residues before the CDR3 terminus; the germline J gene supplies the remainder. The rearrangement joins TRBV3 to TRBJ2-3; TRBD2 agrees at 10 bases. Germline V gene lookup returns CDR1 SNHLY and CDR2 FYNGKV (reference sequence). The CDR3 has 17 amino acids. The trim removed 1 base at V and 2 bases at J, leaving 6 bases unmatched. Partial CDR3 DNA: TGTGCCAGCAGCTTAGACAGGACTGGGGGCTTTGCAGAA. Protein product: CASSLDRTGGFAE. The whole CDR3 reads CASSLDRTGGFAETLYF.

In the case of this clone: Gene names are mouse gene names. The CDR3 end lies 4 residues beyond the end of the read and is filled in from the germline J gene. V gene TRBV13-3 combines with J gene TRBJ1-1; tentatively, D is TRBD1 (6 bases). In germline, CDR1 is NNHDY, CDR2 SYVADS. This CDR3 contains 15 residues. Here the CDR3 reads CASSERGAPASEVFF. Partial CDR3 DNA: TGTGCCAGCAGTGAGAGGGGGGCGCCCGCTTCA.

Points on this clone: Germline and genes here are mouse. The DNA ends 4 residues before the CDR3 does, and the rest of the CDR3 is filled in from the germline J gene. The chain combines TRBV14 with TRBJ2-7; 8 bases are a match to TRBD1. Germline V gene lookup returns CDR1 SGHDT and CDR2 FRDEAV. V shed 5 bases, J shed 3 bases, and the junction held 7 bases outside the gene matches. The CDR3 consists of 14 residues. CDR3 residues: CASSSGTGIYEQYF. CDR3 DNA, as far as it was read: TGTGCCAGCAGCTCCGGGACAGGTATCTAT. Variable domain in full (rest from reference TRBV14 and TRBJ2-7): EAGVTQSPRYAVLQEGQAVSFWCDPISGHDTLYWYQQPRDQGPQLLVYFRDEAVIDNSQLPSDRFSAVRPKGTNSTLKIQSAKQGDTATYLCASSSGTGIYEQYFGPGTRLTVL.

This clone turned up a few times. Genes here carry mouse names. The sequence runs out 4 residues before the end of the CDR3; the remainder is reconstructed from the germline J gene. The chain is built from TRBV17 and TRBJ2-7; D gene ambiguous. Germline CDR1 and CDR2: MNHDT and YYDKIL. The CDR3 extends over 12 amino acids. V lost 3 bases and J 1 base, leaving 4 bases between the germline ends. CDR3 DNA (partial): TGTGCTAGCAGTAGTGGGTCCTAT. Residues: CASSSGSY. The whole CDR3 is CASSSGSYEQYF.

About this clone: The genes are named according to mouse. CDR3 protein: CTCSARTGGQDTQYF. The sequenced CDR3 bases are TGCACCTGCAGTGCTCGGACTGGGGGTCAAGAC. This chain links TRBV1 with TRBJ2-5; 10 bases are shared with TRBD2. The read falls 4 residues short of the CDR3 end, and the missing part is taken from the germline J gene. The CDR3 runs to 15 residues. J lost 3 bases, V lost 3 bases, and 3 bases had no gene match. From germline, CDR1 is NSQYPW and CDR2 LRSPGD (reference sequence).

This clone was seen more than once but under ten times. Here the gene names and germline are mouse. The CDR3 end lies 4 residues beyond the end of the read and is filled in from the germline J gene. The V call is TRBV16, the J call TRBJ1-1, with D possibly matching TRBD1 (5 bases). This CDR3 contains 13 residues. CDR1 is SGHSA, CDR2 FRNQAP, per germline. Incomplete CDR3 DNA: TGTGCAAGCAGCTTAGAGGGCAGGGCA. Encoded protein: CASSLEGRA. In full, the CDR3 is CASSLEGRAEVFF.

In its sample, this clone was seen a few times. At residue 14, the translated DNA and the protein in TCRdb do not agree; the protein given here is derived from the DNA. Gene names denote mouse genes. The CDR3 goes on 3 residues after the read ends, and that part is filled in from the germline J gene. The V gene is TRBV13-3, the J gene TRBJ1-6; D might be TRBD1 (6 bases). TRBJ1-6 is an open reading frame, and its role is uncertain. Germline values: CDR1 NNHDY, CDR2 SYVADS. Trimming took off 3 bases at V and 2 bases at J, with 15 bases between the two ends. The CDR3 consists of 17 residues. The part of the CDR3 DNA that was read is TGTGCCAGCAGTGCCCACCCACAGGGCCCCTATAATTCGCCC. Its protein product is CASSAHPQGPYNSP. The CDR3 in its entirety is CASSAHPQGPYNSPLYF.

About this clone itself: Gene names are the mouse ones. The read terminates 4 residues ahead of where the CDR3 ends, so the germline J gene completes it. The gene calls are TRBV13-3 and TRBJ2-5, with 9 positions matching TRBD2. J lost 2 bases, V lost 1 base, and 5 bases had no gene match. Germline assignment: CDR1 NNHDY and CDR2 SYVADS. This CDR3 has 16 amino acids. CDR3 residues: CASSDHLGGVQDTQYF. The DNA read from the CDR3 is TGTGCCAGCAGTGATCACCTGGGGGGGGTCCAAGAC.

This clone showed up many times. Gene and germline names: mouse. The read comes to an end 4 residues before the CDR3 does, leaving the germline J gene to fill in the end. The genes are TRBV13-3 and TRBJ1-4; D remains ambiguous. The V end was cut by 0 bases, the J end by 3 bases, with 6 bases between. Germline-derived CDR1 and CDR2 are NNHDY and SYVADS. This CDR3 spans 14 amino acids. The sequenced part of the CDR3 DNA is TGTGCCAGCAGTGATGCCCCAGCCAACGAA. Protein: CASSDAPANE. The CDR3 as a whole reads CASSDAPANERLFF.